This T cell receptor beta chain is drawn from a study of CD8 T cells in Susac syndrome. There are 15 residues in the CDR3. V trimming: 6 bases; J trimming: 2 bases; junction bases outside the gene matches: 4. The germline V gene has CDR1 MNHEY and CDR2 SVGAGI. A quantity of about 0.45 to 1 ug RNA underwent reverse transcription using random hexamers. TCRdb reprocessed the immunoSEQ multiplex PCR reads with MiXCR, giving one entry per CDR3 protein. Of 150,000 to 200,000 distinct CDR3 sequences listed, just under 95% are singletons. J is TRBJ2-3 and V is TRBV6-5, with TRBD2 matching 11 bases. The sequence was collected from a human donor with Susac syndrome. Specimen: CD4+ T cells from PBMCs. The CDR3, as DNA: TGTGCCAGCAGCGTAGCGGGGGGGATCACAGATACGCAGTATTTT. The encoded protein is CASSVAGGITDTQYF.